Detailed here is one TCR beta chain. These data are taken from a study of blood T cell repertoires in COVID-19. Study in general: Sources were T cells, B-cell-depleted T cells, or PBMCs; the material itself was cDNA or gDNA.

TCRdb's copy holds only in-frame clones and misses some; the assay was immunoSEQ multiplex PCR. This sample carries about 200,000 clones, over 70% of them seen once, and the ten largest clones take approximately 8%. This CDR3 is built from 15 residues. Per germline, CDR1 ENHRY and CDR2 SYGVKD. The V and J ends lost 3 bases and 3 bases, in that order; junction bases with no gene match: 6. The sample comprised peripheral blood. The chain is built from TRBV10-3 and TRBJ2-3; 7 positions agree with TRBD2. The clonotype originates from a woman over 75 with acute or convalescent COVID-19. The CDR3 is CAISDVGGPTDTQYF. The CDR3 DNA reads TGTGCCATCAGTGACGTGGGAGGGCCGACAGATACGCAGTATTTT.